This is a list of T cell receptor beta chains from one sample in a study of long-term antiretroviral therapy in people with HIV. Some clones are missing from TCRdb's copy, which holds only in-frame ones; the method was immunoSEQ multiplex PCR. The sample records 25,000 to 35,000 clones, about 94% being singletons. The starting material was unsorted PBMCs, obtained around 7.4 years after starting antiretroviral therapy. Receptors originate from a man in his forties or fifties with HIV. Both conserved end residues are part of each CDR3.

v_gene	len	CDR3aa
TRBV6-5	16	CASSYSRGQGGEKLFF
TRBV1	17	CTSSRGLAGQSYNEQFF
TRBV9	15	CASSVASRGTDTQYF
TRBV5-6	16	CASSSPGRGPDEKLFF
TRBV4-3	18	CASSQEPPKTSGANVLTF
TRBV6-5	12	CASSEPLFEQYF
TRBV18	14	CASSNQGLAYEQYF
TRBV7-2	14	CASRRSGVEAEAFF
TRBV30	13	CAWSASTSYEQYF
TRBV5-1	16	CASSLETLGRTGELFF
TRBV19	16	CASSAGQGLGNTEAFF
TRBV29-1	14	CSAASTGANYGYTF
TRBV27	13	CASSETGPYEQYF
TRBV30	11	CAWRHTGELFF
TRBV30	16	CAWTPGRGLGTDTQYF
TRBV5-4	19	CASSLGRQGVRYSNQPQHF
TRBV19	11	CASNRGAEAFF
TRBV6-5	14	CASSRTGESQPQHF
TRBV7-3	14	CASSWTGLNTEAFF
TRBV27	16	CASSLNNYPGYSPLHF
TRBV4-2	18	CASSQGGETGRFNEKLFF
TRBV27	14	CASSLQGRGTEAFF
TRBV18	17	CASSRSVAGDLSYEQYF
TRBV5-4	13	CASSWGSTDTQYF
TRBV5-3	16	CARSSGAGTGHSPLHF
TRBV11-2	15	CASSLGGVGTDTQYF
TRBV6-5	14	CASSYSDRDYEQYF
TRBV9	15	CASSTGTGAIYEQYF
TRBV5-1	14	CASSTERSGSLGFF
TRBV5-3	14	CASSQGGGSYEQYF
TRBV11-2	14	CASSLDGMNTEAFF
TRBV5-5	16	CASSLEPQGRTDTQYF
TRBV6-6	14	CASRRDSTNEKLFF
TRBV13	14	CASSSRVLPYEQYF
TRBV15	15	CATSRTTGTVNEQYF
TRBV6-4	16	CASSDGDRGFSYEQYF
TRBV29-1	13	CSVRMTGYDEQYF
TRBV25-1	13	CASSGGGGLEQYF
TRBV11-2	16	CASSLDLGTGEDTQYF
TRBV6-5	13	CASSYDQKNIQYF
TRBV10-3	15	CAISESAGPGAEQYF
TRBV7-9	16	CASSFSPDRGDQPQHF
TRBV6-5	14	CASSAGTVNTEAFF
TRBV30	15	CAWRPGPGSTGELFF
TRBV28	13	CASNPGVNYGYTF
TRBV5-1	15	CASSLEGGGAYEQYF
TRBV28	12	CASRTGVVEQYF
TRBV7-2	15	CASSLYRGGNEKLFF
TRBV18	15	CASSPRGGLTGELFF
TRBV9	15	CASSGTGQRSYGYTF
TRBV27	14	CATSPGTYQETQYF
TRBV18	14	CASSPRDRGFGYTF
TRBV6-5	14	CASSQSGATDTQYF
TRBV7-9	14	CASSSTGLAEKLFF
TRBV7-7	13	CASSPDRVNEQFF
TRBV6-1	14	CASSAGPYNSPLHF
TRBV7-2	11	CASSLGGTLHF
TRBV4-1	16	CASSPYGSGGNNEQFF
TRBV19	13	CASSRGLANEQFF